This TCR beta chain was obtained from a study of CD8+ T cells in alopecia areata. General study points: How baseline CD8+ expansion relates to response remains uncertain (there was one nonresponder). Sharing of TCRs across patients appeared less clear than in mice, possibly for HLA-related reasons.

Extracted from the samples, RNA was reverse transcribed into cDNA to serve as the sequencing template. Assay: immunoSEQ multiplex PCR; the TCRdb copy retains only in-frame clones and omits some. The sample yields some 190,000 clones, approximately 67% seen once. As for this clone: The antigen is undetermined.

The germline gives CDR1 SQVTM, CDR2 ANQGSEA. The CDR3 length is 12 residues. Trimming cost V 6 bases and J 5 bases, with 10 bases left between them. Indicated treatment: oral pan-JAK inhibitor, 5-10 mg twice daily. This sample comprised CD4+ T cells sorted from blood, obtained at week 49, from a patient treated with tofacitinib. The chain has TRBV29-1 and TRBJ1-4; D is unclear. The receptor was isolated from a human donor with alopecia areata. The CDR3 bases are TGCAGCGTGAGGACCGGAAATGAAAAACTGTTTTTT. Amino acids: CSVRTGNEKLFF.